The 26 T cell receptor beta chains reported below all come from one sample, sequenced in a study of CD8 T cells in ankylosing spondylitis. Findings of the study overall: Typical of ankylosing spondylitis blood, it appeared, was a TCR beta motif of eight highly homologous variants.

Each CDR3 protein is one row after TCRdb ran MiXCR on the 5' RACE reads. The table has around 440,000 distinct CDR3 sequences, 17% seen once. Their antigens are not known. Sequencing was performed on blood, either unsorted or a sorted T cell fraction (not recorded which). All receptors derive from a male donor with ankylosing spondylitis.

This clonotype was found a few times. The CDR3 spells CASSPTGTLNTEAFF. The CDR3 DNA reads TGTGCCAGCAGCCCCACCGGGACATTGAACACTGAAGCTTTCTTT. The chain recombines TRBV7-2 with TRBJ1-1; tentatively, D is TRBD1 (6 bases). Between the trimmed V and J ends, which lost 5 bases and 0 bases, there was a span of 13 bases. CDR1 SGHTA and CDR2 FQGNSA come from the germline V gene. The CDR3 is 15 residues long.

V usage is TRBV11-3 and J usage is TRBJ1-1; TRBD1 matches at 8 bases. There are 15 residues in the CDR3. Germline V gene data show CDR1 as SGHNT and CDR2 as YENEEA. V trimming: 5 bases; J trimming: 6 bases; junction bases outside the gene matches: 11. The CDR3 DNA follows: TGTGCCAGCAGCACGCGGACAGGGCTAAGGGCTGAAGCTTTCTTT. This encodes CASSTRTGLRAEAFF.

The V gene is TRBV5-1, the J gene TRBJ2-5; 8 nucleotides agree with TRBD1. J lost 5 bases, V lost 4 bases, and 13 bases had no gene match. This CDR3 comprises 16 residues. Looked up from germline, CDR1 is SGHRS and CDR2 is YFSETQ. Here the CDR3 reads CASSTSRQGSGETQYF. As DNA, the CDR3 is TGCGCCAGCAGCACCTCCAGACAGGGGAGTGGGGAGACCCAGTACTTC.

V is TRBV11-2 and J is TRBJ1-4, with a weak D call TRBD1 (5 bases). Germline CDR1 reads SGHAT; CDR2 reads FQNNGV. V was trimmed by 3 bases and J by 5 bases, leaving 16 bases between them. The CDR3 covers 16 residues. This CDR3 is CASSFDLGRGNEKLFF. The DNA for the CDR3 is TGTGCCAGCAGCTTCGACTTGGGTAGGGGAAATGAAAAACTGTTTTTT.

This chain links TRBV18 with TRBJ1-3; D unclear. In germline, CDR1 is KGHSH, CDR2 LQKENI. V shed 2 bases and J shed 0 bases, with 8 bases lying between them. This CDR3 region has 15 residues. In nucleotides, the CDR3 is TGTGCCAGCTCACCATCCCGGAGCTCTGGAAACACCATATATTTT. It encodes CASSPSRSSGNTIYF.

This clonotype turned up a few times. The V call is TRBV4-2, the J call TRBJ2-7; 8 bases agree with TRBD2. Trimming at V came to 2 bases and at J to 3 bases, leaving 0 bases not matched to a gene. The CDR3 covers 13 residues. Germline loops: CDR1 LGHNA, CDR2 YNFKEQ. DNA for the CDR3: TGTGCCAGCAGCCAAAGCGGGGGCTACGAGCAGTACTTC. Amino acid sequence: CASSQSGGYEQYF.

V gene TRBV5-6 combines with J gene TRBJ2-5, with 9 bases identical to TRBD1. The germline CDR1 and CDR2 sequences are SGHDT and YYEEEE. The CDR3 spans 13 residues. The V gene end was trimmed by 4 bases and the J gene end by 3 bases; junction bases not matched to a gene: 1. The CDR3 DNA sequence: TGTGCCAGCAGCGGGGACAGGGAAGAGACCCAGTACTTC. Its translation: CASSGDREETQYF.

The J gene is TRBJ1-1, the V gene TRBV2, with a possible D match to TRBD1 (6 bases). This CDR3 is 14 amino acids long. CDR1 SNHLY and CDR2 FYNNEI come from the germline V gene. The V end lost 4 bases, the J end lost 1 base, and 10 bases lay between the germline ends. The CDR3 nucleotides read TGTGCCAGCAGTGTGGAGGGGGGGAACACTGAAGCTTTCTTT. Translating it yields CASSVEGGNTEAFF.

The table lists this clonotype with a few counts. The chain combines TRBV12-3 or TRBV12-4 with TRBJ1-4, with D possibly being TRBD1 (6 bases). The germline V and J ends were trimmed by 6 bases and 7 bases, with 12 bases remaining between them. This CDR3 is 13 amino acids long. The CDR3 nucleotides are TGTGCCAGCAGGTTGGGGGCGGGTGAAAAACTGTTTTTT. It encodes CASRLGAGEKLFF.

This clonotype showed up just a few times. The rearrangement uses TRBV9 and TRBJ2-1; 7 nucleotides align to TRBD2. The V gene's germline CDR1 is SGDLS and CDR2 YYNGEE. This CDR3 contains 16 residues. Trimming cost V 0 bases and J 4 bases; bases outside gene matches: 7. The CDR3 reads CASSVGGGSPYNEQFF. CDR3 coding DNA: TGTGCCAGCAGCGTAGGAGGCGGGAGCCCGTACAATGAGCAGTTCTTC.

V and J are TRBV20-1 and TRBJ1-2; no clear D. The CDR3 runs 12 residues. Germline V gives CDR1 DFQATT, CDR2 SNEGSKA (reference sequence). The V end was cut by 6 bases, the J end by 8 bases, with 16 bases between. Here the CDR3 DNA reads TGCAGTGCCCAAATATCGTCGCGGGGCTACACCTTC. Amino acids: CSAQISSRGYTF.

The chain joins TRBV6-1 to TRBJ1-6; no clear D. V lost 2 bases and J 6 bases, leaving 14 bases between the germline ends. The CDR3 is 16 amino acids. The germline CDR1 and CDR2 sequences are MNHNS and SASEGT. The CDR3 protein is CASSEPRRRSNSPLHF. The CDR3 nucleotides are TGTGCCAGCAGTGAACCCCGGCGGAGAAGTAATTCACCCCTCCACTTT.

This clonotype was picked up a small number of times. The V gene is TRBV7-2, the J gene TRBJ2-7; D unresolved. V was pared by 5 bases and J by 7 bases, with 15 bases between. CDR3 length: 13 amino acids. In germline, CDR1 is SGHTA, CDR2 FQGNSA. This chain's CDR3 is CASSNRARPEQYF. In nucleotides, the CDR3 is TGTGCCAGCAGCAACCGGGCCCGGCCTGAGCAGTACTTC. The full variable domain, rest sourced from reference TRBV7-2 and TRBJ2-7, is GAGVSQSPSNKVTEKGKDVELRCDPISGHTALYWYRQSLGQGLEFLIYFQGNSAPDKSGLPSDRFSAERTGGSVSTLTIQRTQQEDSAVYLCASSNRARPEQYFGPGTRLTVT.

A few counts support this clonotype. The chain has TRBV5-1 and TRBJ2-5, with 7 bases fitting TRBD2. This CDR3 comprises 15 residues. Germline V gene lookup returns CDR1 SGHRS and CDR2 YFSETQ. With 2 bases clipped from V and 3 bases from J, the junction kept 7 bases outside the gene matches. The CDR3 DNA reads TGCGCCAGCAGCTTCTTCGCAAGCGGGGAAGAGACCCAGTACTTC. Protein sequence: CASSFFASGEETQYF.

The chain carries TRBV10-2 and TRBJ2-3, with a tentative D call TRBD2 (5 bases). CDR3 size: 14 residues. Germline CDR1 WSHSY, CDR2 SAAADI. Between the trimmed V and J ends, which lost 7 bases and 2 bases, there was a span of 13 bases. CDR3 DNA: TGCGCCAGCACGAACGCCGGGGACACAGATACGCAGTATTTT. This translates into CASTNAGDTDTQYF.

J is TRBJ1-5 and V is TRBV3-1, with D tentatively TRBD1 (5 bases). V was cut by 0 bases and J by 6 bases, with 12 bases left in between. Germline V CDR1 and CDR2: LGHDT, YNNKEL (reference sequence). CDR3 length: 15 residues. The CDR3 sequence is CASSQEGRGPQPQHF. The CDR3 coding sequence is TGTGCCAGCAGCCAAGAAGGTAGGGGCCCTCAGCCCCAGCATTTT.

This clonotype turned up a few times. V gene TRBV6-5 combines with J gene TRBJ1-1; D unresolved. The germline gives CDR1 MNHEY, CDR2 SVGAGI. The CDR3 totals 16 residues. V was cut by 0 bases and J by 1 base, with 12 bases left in between. CDR3 in DNA: TGTGCCAGCAGTTACTCGTATGTCTTTAGGAACACTGAAGCTTTCTTT. As protein: CASSYSYVFRNTEAFF.

Note on this clonotype: A junction end diverges from the germline sequence, so it may reflect a read error. The chain carries TRBV5-8 and TRBJ2-7; 9 bases are shared with TRBD2. The CDR3 has 14 residues. Germline CDR1 reads SGHTS; CDR2 reads YDEGEE. This CDR3 reads CASSLRLAAYGQYF. The CDR3 DNA follows: TGTGCCAGCAGCTTGAGACTAGCGGCCTACGGGCAGTACTTC. Full variable domain (missing parts from reference TRBV5-8 and TRBJ2-7): EAGVTQSPTHLIKTRGQQATLRCSPISGHTSVYWYQQALGLGLQFLLWYDEGEERNRGNFPPRFSGRQFPNYSSELNVNALELEDSALYLCASSLRLAAYGQYFGPGTRLTVT.

The CDR3, as DNA: TGCAGCGCTACGACGAATGAGCAGTTCTTC. Translated: CSATTNEQFF. The rearrangement links TRBV29-1 to TRBJ2-1; D is undetermined. The CDR3 spans 10 residues. Germline-derived CDR1 and CDR2 are SQVTM and ANQGSEA. Deletions cut 7 bases from V and 7 bases from J, with 8 bases between.

This clonotype appeared a few times. The chain uses TRBV6-2 or TRBV6-3 and TRBJ2-3, with 9 bases lining up with TRBD2. Germline trimming cut 2 bases from V and 2 bases from J; bases unmatched to any gene: 5. Germline values: CDR1 MNHEY, CDR2 SVGEGT. There are 16 residues in the CDR3. For the CDR3, the DNA is TGTGCCAGCAGTTACCCGAGACTAGCGGTCACAGATACGCAGTATTTT. Translation gives CASSYPRLAVTDTQYF.

The CDR3 region has the DNA TGTGCCAGCAGCGTAGGGGACTCTGGATACGAGCAGTACTTC. Encoded protein: CASSVGDSGYEQYF. This chain joins TRBV9 and TRBJ2-7; possibly TRBD2 for D (6 bases). Trimming removed 0 bases at V and 4 bases at J, with 11 bases between. CDR3 length equals 14 residues. Germline V gives CDR1 SGDLS, CDR2 YYNGEE. The complete variable domain, with remaining parts taken from reference TRBV9 and TRBJ2-7, reads DSGVTQTPKHLITATGQRVTLRCSPRSGDLSVYWYQQSLDQGLQFLIQYYNGEERAKGNILERFSAQQFPDLHSELNLSSLELGDSALYFCASSVGDSGYEQYFGPGTRLTVT.

In its sample, this clonotype was seen a few times. V usage is TRBV3-1 and J usage is TRBJ2-3; weak D call: TRBD2 (6 bases). Per germline, CDR1 LGHDT and CDR2 YNNKEL (reference sequence). The CDR3 has 12 residues. The ends were cut back, 4 bases at V and 6 bases at J, with 8 bases in the middle. In nucleotides, the CDR3 is TGTGCCAGCAGCCCGGGACTCGATACGCAGTATTTT. Protein sequence: CASSPGLDTQYF.

The sample holds many counts of this clonotype. The chain carries TRBV29-1 and TRBJ1-3, with 7 bases matching TRBD1. Germline lookup yields CDR1 SQVTM and CDR2 ANQGSEA. After removal of 5 bases from V and 0 bases from J, the junction contained 10 bases not matched to a gene. The CDR3 extends over 16 amino acids. CDR3 in amino acids: CSVNYGGGASGNTIYF. The DNA of the CDR3 is TGCAGCGTTAACTACGGAGGGGGCGCCTCTGGAAACACCATATATTTT.

A few counts support this clonotype. The V call is TRBV20-1, the J call TRBJ1-1; a possible D gene is TRBD1 (6 bases). The CDR3 loop spans 13 amino acids. Trimming stripped 6 bases from V and 4 bases from J, with 15 bases between. Germline V gives CDR1 DFQATT, CDR2 SNEGSKA (reference sequence). CDR3 sequence (DNA): TGCAGTGCGAGACAGGCCGGGGGCACTGAAGCTTTCTTT. Encoded protein: CSARQAGGTEAFF.

This chain connects TRBV18 to TRBJ2-1, with a weak D call TRBD1 (5 bases). Germline V gene data show CDR1 as KGHSH and CDR2 as LQKENI. The CDR3 is made up of 15 amino acids. V was clipped by 0 bases and J by 2 bases, with 8 bases between them. The CDR3 spells CASSPPTATYNEQFF. In DNA form, the CDR3 reads TGTGCCAGCTCACCACCGACAGCGACCTACAATGAGCAGTTCTTC.

This clonotype has a count of ten or more. The CDR3, as DNA: TGTGCCAGCAGCCAGGCCCGACAGGCCTTCATGAACACTGAAGCTTTCTTT. Translation: CASSQARQAFMNTEAFF. V and J are TRBV3-1 and TRBJ1-1; a possible D gene is TRBD1 (6 bases). The germline V gene encodes CDR1 LGHDT and CDR2 YNNKEL (reference sequence). Deletions cut 3 bases from V and 0 bases from J, with 17 bases between. The CDR3 extends over 17 amino acids.